This T cell receptor (beta chain) was identified in a study of T cell responses to AZD1222 COVID-19 vaccine. General study points: Distributed over spike, vaccine-associated CD4 TCRs predominated at 160-218 and 743-854. Donor demographics were predominantly white British with a female majority; clonal diversity may be underestimated. Baseline seropositives among AZD1222 recipients totaled only five or six. Variant regions that are unmutated are reportedly the target of nearly half of spike-specific TCRs.

With respect to this clone: What it recognizes is unknown.

Data came from immunoSEQ multiplex PCR; TCRdb stores just in-frame clones and leaves some out. The table records some 40,000 clones, 88% of them present only once. Germline loops: CDR1 KGHDR, CDR2 SFDVKD. Trimming took 7 bases from V and 4 from J, leaving 9 bases between them. The CDR3 length is 13 residues. This chain connects TRBV24-1 to TRBJ2-2; D is possibly TRBD1 (5 bases). The origin of this receptor is an adult who received the MenACWY meningococcal vaccine as a control. The source was peripheral blood, collected 28 days after the second dose of the MenACWY control vaccine. In nucleotides, the CDR3 is TGTGCCACCAGCTACAGGAGCACCGGGGAGCTGTTTTTT. Its protein product is CATSYRSTGELFF.